The 30 T cell receptor beta chains reported below all come from one sample, sequenced in a study of blood T cell repertoires in COVID-19 (TCRdb year 2020). The protocol used for the library was the immunoSEQ multiplex PCR assay. The table was pulled from immuneACCESS by TCRdb, which kept in-frame rearrangements only. Such tables lose some clones; where checked, under half of the loss comes from unresolved V genes, and the rest has no known cause. This sample comprises hundreds of thousands of clones, about nine tenths of them detected only once. More than 1.4% of the sample is taken by the ten largest. The sample comprised peripheral blood. These receptors originate from a woman in her thirties with active or convalescent COVID-19.

V usage is TRBV5-5 and J usage is TRBJ1-2; maybe TRBD1 (6 bases). The CDR3 is made up of 15 amino acids. The V end lost 3 bases, the J end lost 7 bases, and 19 bases lay between the germline ends. Germline CDR1 and CDR2: SGHKS and YYEKEE (reference sequence). Written as DNA, the CDR3 is TGTGCCAGCAGCTCTCCGGACAGCACCGGAGGTGGCTACACCTTC. Encoded protein: CASSSPDSTGGGYTF.

The chain combines TRBV19 with TRBJ1-2; D perhaps matches TRBD1 (6 bases). Looked up from germline, CDR1 is LNHDA and CDR2 is SQIVND (reference sequence). V was clipped by 3 bases and J by 6 bases, with 11 bases between them. The CDR3 covers 13 residues. This CDR3 is CASSINRENGYTF. The CDR3 DNA reads TGTGCCAGTAGTATCAACAGGGAAAATGGCTACACCTTC.

The sample holds a few counts of this clone. The V and J genes are TRBV29-1 and TRBJ2-5; the match to TRBD1 covers 7 bases. The length of the CDR3 is 19 residues. Germline V gene sequence: CDR1 SQVTM, CDR2 ANQGSEA. The junction had 22 bases not matched to a gene; V was cut back by 2 bases and J by 4 bases. CDR3 in amino acids: CSVERRGASLTGLGETQYF. The CDR3 nucleotides are TGCAGCGTTGAAAGGAGAGGGGCATCTCTGACAGGGCTGGGAGAGACCCAGTACTTC.

V usage is TRBV27 and J usage is TRBJ2-3; 10 positions agree with TRBD2. Germline CDR1 is MNHEY and CDR2 is SMNVEV (reference sequence). The CDR3 extends over 18 amino acids. Unmatched junction bases numbered 10, after V lost 4 bases and J lost 0 bases. As DNA, the CDR3 is TGTGCCAGCAGTTGGCTAGCGGGAGCCCAATCTAGCACAGATACGCAGTATTTT. As protein: CASSWLAGAQSSTDTQYF.

The chain carries TRBV12-5 and TRBJ1-5; tentative D call: TRBD1 (5 bases). Germline CDR1 is LGHNT and CDR2 is FRNRAP. There are 14 residues in the CDR3. V lost 10 bases and J lost 0, with 13 bases in between. CDR3 DNA: TGTGCTATTTACAGGCACTATAGCAATCAGCCCCAGCATTTT. Protein sequence: CAIYRHYSNQPQHF.

The chain has TRBV19 and TRBJ1-2, with a weak D call TRBD1 (5 bases). V gave up 4 bases and J gave up 2 bases, with 8 bases separating them. This CDR3 region has 13 residues. From germline, CDR1 is LNHDA and CDR2 SQIVND (reference sequence). For the CDR3, the DNA is TGTGCCAGTAGTAGGGAGGGGAACTATGGCTACACCTTC. Amino acid sequence: CASSREGNYGYTF.

The rearrangement joins TRBV18 to TRBJ1-1, with 10 bases fitting TRBD1. This CDR3 has 15 residues. The V gene end was trimmed by 5 bases and the J gene end by 4 bases; junction bases not matched to a gene: 7. From germline, CDR1 is KGHSH and CDR2 LQKENI. CDR3 region: CASSTQGQGFTEAFF. The CDR3 nucleotides read TGTGCCAGCTCAACCCAGGGACAGGGGTTCACTGAAGCTTTCTTT.

The gene calls are TRBV4-1 and TRBJ1-1; a weak D match, TRBD1 (5 bases). The CDR3 extends over 14 amino acids. Trimming stripped 2 bases from V and 4 bases from J, with 11 bases between. Germline loops: CDR1 MGHRA, CDR2 YSYEKL. The CDR3 DNA sequence: TGCGCCAGCAGCCAAATTGAGCAGGGCACTGAAGCTTTCTTT. As protein: CASSQIEQGTEAFF.

V usage is TRBV5-4 and J usage is TRBJ2-3, with 9 bases lining up with TRBD2. V trimming: 6 bases; J trimming: 4 bases; junction bases outside the gene matches: 12. The CDR3 sequence is 16 residues long. CDR1 and CDR2 (germline): SGHNT, YYREEE (reference sequence). This chain's CDR3 is CASMKLLASGADTQYF. CDR3 coding DNA: TGTGCCAGCATGAAGCTTTTGGCTAGCGGGGCAGATACGCAGTATTTT. Looking up the rest from reference TRBV5-4 and TRBJ2-3 gives the full variable domain: ETGVTQSPTHLIKTRGQQVTLRCSSQSGHNTVSWYQQALGQGPQFIFQYYREEENGRGNFPPRFSGLQFPNYSSELNVNALELDDSALYLCASMKLLASGADTQYFGPGTRLTVL.

This chain connects TRBV2 to TRBJ1-1; 8 bases agree with TRBD1. This CDR3 has 15 residues. Germline CDR1 SNHLY, CDR2 FYNNEI. The J segment lost 2 bases and the V segment lost 6 bases, leaving 8 bases of the junction unmatched. The CDR3 nucleotides are TGTGCCAGCAGAACACAGGGGGAACTTAACACTGAAGCTTTCTTT. Its protein is CASRTQGELNTEAFF.

A word on this clone: This CDR3 is also generated by other DNA sequences in the sample. This chain joins TRBV6-1 and TRBJ1-1, with no clear D. Germline CDR1 is MNHNS and CDR2 is SASEGT. The CDR3 loop spans 14 amino acids. The V end lost 2 bases, the J end lost 1 base, and 8 bases lay between the germline ends. In DNA form, the CDR3 reads TGTGCCAGCAGTGAAAGTGGAGGGAACACTGAAGCTTTCTTT. It codes for CASSESGGNTEAFF.

The V gene is TRBV7-9, the J gene TRBJ2-7, with 8 positions matching TRBD1. Germline CDR1 SEHNR, CDR2 FQNEAQ (reference sequence). Germline trimming cut 5 bases from V and 7 bases from J; bases unmatched to any gene: 13. This CDR3 is built from 15 residues. The CDR3 region has the DNA TGTGCCAGCAGCACACAGGGGGTTACGACGTGGGAGCAGTACTTC. This gives the protein CASSTQGVTTWEQYF.

The rearrangement links TRBV5-6 to TRBJ2-1; maybe TRBD2 (6 bases). Germline assignment: CDR1 SGHDT and CDR2 YYEEEE. The CDR3 is 16 amino acids. The V end lost 4 bases, the J end lost 0 bases, and 14 bases lay between the germline ends. DNA of the CDR3: TGTGCCAGCAGCACGGGACTCCCGAGCTCCTACAATGAGCAGTTCTTC. It is translated as CASSTGLPSSYNEQFF.

The V gene is TRBV10-1, the J gene TRBJ1-2; D gene uncertain. Trimming stripped 5 bases from V and 1 base from J, with 11 bases between. The CDR3 covers 14 residues. The germline V gene has CDR1 WNHNN and CDR2 SYGVQD (reference sequence). CDR3 coding DNA: TGCGCCAGCAGTCCTAGACTGGATAACTATGGCTACACCTTC. This encodes CASSPRLDNYGYTF.

The rearrangement joins TRBV20-1 to TRBJ1-1, with no clear D. Germline CDR1 reads DFQATT; CDR2 reads SNEGSKA (reference sequence). With 4 bases removed from V and 7 bases from J, the gap between germline ends came to 10 bases. CDR3 size: 11 residues. The CDR3 nucleotides read TGCAGTGCTACTGACCGCTATGAAGCTTTCTTT. It specifies CSATDRYEAFF.

The chain has TRBV5-1 and TRBJ2-1; 11 bases are a match to TRBD2. Germline CDR1 reads SGHRS; CDR2 reads YFSETQ. V gave up 4 bases and J gave up 3 bases; unmatched junction bases: 9. The CDR3 loop spans 17 amino acids. The CDR3 nucleotides are TGCGCCAGCAGCCACGGGACTAGCGGAGAGAACTACAATGAGCAGTTCTTC. It is translated as CASSHGTSGENYNEQFF. Using reference TRBV5-1 and TRBJ2-1 for the parts outside the CDR3, the full variable domain is KAGVTQTPRYLIKTRGQQVTLSCSPISGHRSVSWYQQTPGQGLQFLFEYFSETQRNKGNFPGRFSGRQFSNSRSEMNVSTLELGDSALYLCASSHGTSGENYNEQFFGPGTRLTVL.

The sample holds one count of this clone. V usage is TRBV7-8 and J usage is TRBJ1-2, with 7 bases that match TRBD1. Trimming removed 6 bases from V and 2 bases from J; junction bases left unmatched: 9. This CDR3 contains 15 residues. Germline CDR1 SGHVS, CDR2 FQNEAQ. This CDR3 reads CASSLGQAANYGYTF. As DNA, the CDR3 is TGTGCCAGCAGTCTTGGACAGGCCGCAAACTATGGCTACACCTTC.

The rearrangement joins TRBV7-9 to TRBJ1-1; weak D call: TRBD1 (5 bases). The V gene lost 8 bases and the J gene lost 7 bases, with 17 bases spanning the gap. Germline loops: CDR1 SEHNR, CDR2 FQNEAQ (reference sequence). This CDR3 comprises 13 residues. CDR3 sequence reads: CASHSGLWGEAFF. DNA of the CDR3: TGTGCCAGCCACTCGGGACTATGGGGTGAAGCTTTCTTT.

On this clone: The same CDR3 can be traced to other DNA sequences in this sample. This sequence joins TRBV29-1 and TRBJ1-1; the D is unclear. The germline CDR1 and CDR2 sequences are SQVTM and ANQGSEA. The CDR3 spans 11 residues. V lost 1 base and J 4 bases, leaving 4 bases between the germline ends. The CDR3 protein is CSVEGSTEAFF. CDR3 nucleotides: TGCAGCGTTGAAGGGAGCACTGAAGCTTTCTTT.

The rearrangement uses TRBV2 and TRBJ1-5; 12 bases fit TRBD1. Unmatched junction bases numbered 2, after V lost 6 bases and J lost 5 bases. Looked up from germline, CDR1 is SNHLY and CDR2 is FYNNEI. This CDR3 region has 14 residues. DNA of the CDR3: TGTGCCAGCAGCGGGACAGGGGGCGATCAGCCCCAGCATTTT. Translated, it gives CASSGTGGDQPQHF. Filled out from reference TRBV2 and TRBJ1-5, the complete variable domain reads EPEVTQTPSHQVTQMGQEVILRCVPISNHLYFYWYRQILGQKVEFLVSFYNNEISEKSEIFDDQFSVERPDGSNFTLKIRSTKLEDSAMYFCASSGTGGDQPQHFGDGTRLSIL.

The chain uses TRBV6-5 and TRBJ1-2; the match to TRBD1 covers 8 bases. The junction had 8 bases not matched to a gene; V was cut back by 5 bases and J by 6 bases. The germline V gene encodes CDR1 MNHEY and CDR2 SVGAGI. This CDR3 region has 14 residues. The CDR3 bases are TGTGCCAGCAGTCCGTCGACAGGGGACCATGGCTACACCTTC. This codes for CASSPSTGDHGYTF.

This clone appeared a few times. The chain recombines TRBV7-9 with TRBJ1-4, with 8 bases that match TRBD1. Losses at the gene ends were 2 bases for V and 0 bases for J; bases not matched to a gene: 11. The CDR3 is made up of 19 amino acids. Germline lookup yields CDR1 SEHNR and CDR2 FQNEAQ (reference sequence). This CDR3 is CASSLPVGTGAATNEKLFF. DNA of the CDR3: TGTGCCAGCAGCTTACCGGTCGGGACAGGCGCTGCAACTAATGAAAAACTGTTTTTT.

The chain is built from TRBV19 and TRBJ2-2; 8 nucleotides line up with TRBD2. The CDR3 is made up of 16 amino acids. The V gene end was trimmed by 7 bases and the J gene end by 1 base; junction bases not matched to a gene: 8. Germline CDR1 reads LNHDA; CDR2 reads SQIVND (reference sequence). The CDR3 protein is CASNPPGGMNTGELFF. The CDR3 DNA reads TGTGCCAGTAACCCCCCGGGGGGGATGAACACCGGGGAGCTGTTTTTT.

Comment on this clone: No DNA is shown, since the ends of the CDR3 on it are uncertain; the CDR3 is the one TCRdb lists. The chain uses TRBV12-3 or TRBV12-4 and TRBJ2-5; the table's D call TRBD2 went unverified against the DNA. The CDR3 has 13 residues if both end residues are counted. CDR3 amino acids: CASSTSRGETQYF.

In DNA form, the CDR3 reads TGTGCCAGCAGTCCTGGGGCAGCGGGGGAGACCCAGTACTTC. Encoded protein: CASSPGAAGETQYF. This chain connects TRBV6-1 to TRBJ2-5; TRBD2 aligns across 7 bases. Germline CDR1 and CDR2: MNHNS and SASEGT. After removal of 5 bases from V and 5 bases from J, the junction contained 8 bases not matched to a gene. The CDR3 spans 14 residues.

This clone has more than one count but fewer than ten. V and J are TRBV6-1 and TRBJ1-1, with D maybe TRBD1 (5 bases). The length of the CDR3 is 16 residues. V was clipped by 2 bases and J by 4 bases, with 17 bases between them. Germline CDR1 MNHNS, CDR2 SASEGT. The CDR3 protein is CASSEPRYLQGTEAFF. CDR3 bases: TGTGCCAGCAGTGAACCAAGGTATCTTCAGGGCACTGAAGCTTTCTTT.

CDR3 protein: CASSTRGVGKYQETQYF. CDR3 in DNA: TGTGCCAGCAGTACGCGGGGCGTCGGAAAGTACCAAGAGACCCAGTACTTC. J is TRBJ2-5 and V is TRBV27; weak D call: TRBD2 (6 bases). The CDR3 contains 17 residues. V was shortened by 5 bases and J by 0 bases, with 19 bases between the two germline ends. Germline assignment: CDR1 MNHEY and CDR2 SMNVEV (reference sequence).

The CDR3 DNA sequence: TGTGCCAGCAGTTTAACCGATTTAGCGGGGGGGCCGAAAGATACGCAGTATTTT. Its translation is CASSLTDLAGGPKDTQYF. The chain is built from TRBV27 and TRBJ2-3; 11 bases are shared with TRBD2. V shed 2 bases, J shed 5 bases, and the junction held 12 bases outside the gene matches. This CDR3 region has 18 residues. Looked up from germline, CDR1 is MNHEY and CDR2 is SMNVEV (reference sequence).

The rearrangement links TRBV21-1 to TRBJ1-5. TRBV21-1 is marked as a pseudogene. This CDR3 has 12 residues. The CDR3 nucleotides are TGTGCCAGCAGCAAGATCGGGGAGCCCCAGCATTTT. Protein: CASSKIGEPQHF.

The chain uses TRBV2 and TRBJ2-1, with 11 bases lining up with TRBD2. This CDR3 is built from 14 residues. The trim removed 8 bases at V and 3 bases at J, leaving 3 bases unmatched. Germline lookup yields CDR1 SNHLY and CDR2 FYNNEI. The CDR3 loop is CASVGTSGYNEQFF. The CDR3 nucleotides read TGTGCCAGCGTCGGGACTAGCGGCTACAATGAGCAGTTCTTC.